This TCR beta chain was identified during a study of blood T cells in healthy people across ages. The use of a sample-barcoded 5' primer and a J-beta primer mix characterized a second PCR of roughly 6 to 12 cycles. Each cDNA molecule received a tag from a template-switch adaptor that had 12 random nucleotides. TCRdb processed the 5' RACE reads anew with MiXCR; each CDR3 protein has one entry. The table shows about 1.8 million distinct CDR3 sequences, with roughly 49% occurring only once. From germline, CDR1 is MNHEY and CDR2 SVGEGT. The ends were cut back, 1 base at V and 3 bases at J, with 18 bases in the middle. The CDR3 sequence is 17 residues long.

The TCR originated in a woman aged 40 to 50 in good health. Sample: blood. The gene calls are TRBV6-2 or TRBV6-3 and TRBJ2-5; D gene uncertain. The CDR3 sequence: CASSYYISQTLEETQYF. For the CDR3, the DNA is TGTGCCAGCAGTTACTATATAAGTCAGACCCTAGAAGAGACCCAGTACTTC.